This is a list of T cell receptor beta chains from one sample in a study of regulatory T cells in long-lasting Graves disease. TCRdb processed the multiplex PCR reads anew with MiXCR; each CDR3 protein has one entry. This sample has 400,000 to 500,000 distinct CDR3 sequences, with around 20% found just once. Sequencing was performed on peripheral blood mononuclear cells (PBMCs), taken when the disease was refractory, from a patient treated with antithyroid drugs. All receptors come from a female donor with Graves disease. Both conserved end residues are part of each CDR3. A D gene is named only where the DNA matches it firmly. Some rows mark clone size as missing; the rest say once, few, many or name a class of expanded clone.

D gene	clone size	J gene	V gene	CDR3 protein	CDR3 DNA
NA	NA	TRBJ2-7	TRBV30	CAWTGLALPYEQYF	TGTGCCTGGACCGGGCTAGCCCTCCCCTACGAGCAGTACTTC
TRBD1	NA	TRBJ1-5	TRBV7-2	CASSRTGLAQPQHF	TGTGCCAGCAGCCGGACAGGGTTGGCTCAGCCCCAGCATTTT
TRBD2	many	TRBJ2-2	TRBV12-5	CASGLGGLAENTGELFF	TGTGCTAGTGGTTTAGGCGGACTAGCGGAAAACACCGGGGAGCTGTTTTTT
TRBD2	many	TRBJ2-7	TRBV2	CASTPGGSSYEQYF	TGTGCCAGCACCCCCGGGGGGAGCTCCTACGAGCAGTACTTC
NA	once	TRBJ1-1	TRBV7-3	CASSLTGGNTEASF	TGTGCCAGCAGCTTAACGGGAGGCAACACTGAAGCTTCCTTT
TRBD2	NA	TRBJ2-5	TRBV20-1	CSAGRGDQETQYF	TGCAGTGCCGGGAGGGGGGATCAGGAGACCCAGTACTTC
NA	many	TRBJ1-2	TRBV29-1	CSVERETGHGYTF	TGCAGCGTTGAGCGGGAAACGGGACATGGCTACACCTTC
NA	many	TRBJ2-7	TRBV28	CASSPVLKRREQYF	TGTGCCAGCAGTCCTGTTTTGAAGCGTCGCGAGCAGTACTTC
NA	NA	TRBJ2-7	TRBV3-1	CASSPSLPLNEQYF	TGTGCCAGCAGCCCCAGCTTACCGCTGAACGAGCAGTACTTC
TRBD1	NA	TRBJ1-1	TRBV20-1	CSAFPGTGLDTEAFF	TGCAGTGCTTTTCCCGGGACAGGGCTGGACACTGAAGCTTTCTTT
NA	once	TRBJ1-5	TRBV28	CASAQSYQPHHF	TGTGCCAGCGCTCAGAGTTATCAGCCCCATCATTTT
TRBD1	many	TRBJ1-2	TRBV28	CASTPFGTVRDYGYTF	TGTGCCAGCACCCCGTTTGGGACAGTCCGGGACTATGGCTACACCTTC
NA	many	TRBJ1-2	TRBV2	CASIGDGYTF	TGTGCCAGCATCGGTGATGGCTACACCTTC
TRBD1	NA	TRBJ1-1	TRBV5-1	CASSFGTALNTETFF	TGCGCCAGCAGCTTTGGGACAGCCTTGAACACTGAAACTTTCTTT
NA	NA	TRBJ1-5	TRBV30	CAWREQGGSNQPQHF	TGTGCCTGGAGAGAACAGGGAGGGAGCAATCAGCCCCAGCATTTT